In its sample, the clone carrying this T cell receptor (beta chain) was seen many times. Antigen unknown. The data were obtained in a study of T cells after yellow fever vaccination. There are 18 residues in the CDR3. V was clipped by 1 base and J by 0 bases; unmatched bases: 10. CDR1 LGHNA and CDR2 YNFKEQ come from the germline V gene. TCRdb called the 5' RACE reads again in MiXCR, with one record for every CDR3 protein. Among about 30,000 distinct CDR3 sequences listed, approximately 4% were seen once. Study outcomes and limitations: From the bulk population, abundant clonotypes could contaminate and appear within FACS-sorted repertoires.

The sequence came from a man younger than 40 who received the YFV17D yellow fever vaccine. The chain uses TRBV4-2 and TRBJ2-3, with TRBD2 matching over 7 bases. Here the sequenced sample was CD8+ T cells sorted from PBMCs, taken 5 days after the yellow fever booster vaccination. The CDR3 is CASSQAGGGVGSTDTQYF. The CDR3 DNA sequence: TGTGCCAGCAGCCAAGCCGGCGGGGGTGTGGGAAGCACAGATACGCAGTATTTT.